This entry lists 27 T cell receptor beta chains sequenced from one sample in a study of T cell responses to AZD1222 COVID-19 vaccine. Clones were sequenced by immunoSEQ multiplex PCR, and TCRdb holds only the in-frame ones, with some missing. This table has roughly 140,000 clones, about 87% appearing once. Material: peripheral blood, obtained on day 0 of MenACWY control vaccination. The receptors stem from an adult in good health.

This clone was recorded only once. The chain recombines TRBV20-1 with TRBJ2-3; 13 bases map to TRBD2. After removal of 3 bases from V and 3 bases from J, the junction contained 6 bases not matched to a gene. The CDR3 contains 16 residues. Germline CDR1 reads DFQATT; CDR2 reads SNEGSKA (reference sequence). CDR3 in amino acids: CSASKLAGGRTDTQYF. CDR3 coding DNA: TGCAGTGCTAGTAAACTAGCGGGGGGGAGGACAGATACGCAGTATTTT.

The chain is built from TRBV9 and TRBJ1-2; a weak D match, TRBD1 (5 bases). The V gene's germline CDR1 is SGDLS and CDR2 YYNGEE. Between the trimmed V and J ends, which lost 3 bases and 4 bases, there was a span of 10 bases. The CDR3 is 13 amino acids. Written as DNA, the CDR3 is TGTGCCAGCAGCGCGGGACTGCCCTATGGCTACACCTTC. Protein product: CASSAGLPYGYTF. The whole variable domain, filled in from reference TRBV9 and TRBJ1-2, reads DSGVTQTPKHLITATGQRVTLRCSPRSGDLSVYWYQQSLDQGLQFLIQYYNGEERAKGNILERFSAQQFPDLHSELNLSSLELGDSALYFCASSAGLPYGYTFGSGTRLTVV.

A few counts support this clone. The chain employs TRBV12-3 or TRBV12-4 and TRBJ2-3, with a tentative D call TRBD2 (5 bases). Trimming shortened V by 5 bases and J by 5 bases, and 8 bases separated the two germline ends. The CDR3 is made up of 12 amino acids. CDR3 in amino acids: CASSVSVDTQYF. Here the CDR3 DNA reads TGTGCCAGCAGTGTTAGCGTAGATACGCAGTATTTT.

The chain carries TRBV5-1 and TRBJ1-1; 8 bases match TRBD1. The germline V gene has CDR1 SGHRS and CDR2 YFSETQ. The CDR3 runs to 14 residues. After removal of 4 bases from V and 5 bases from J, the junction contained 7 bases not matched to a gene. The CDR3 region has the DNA TGCGCCAGCAGCCTGACAGGGGTAGGGACTGAAGCTTTCTTT. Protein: CASSLTGVGTEAFF.

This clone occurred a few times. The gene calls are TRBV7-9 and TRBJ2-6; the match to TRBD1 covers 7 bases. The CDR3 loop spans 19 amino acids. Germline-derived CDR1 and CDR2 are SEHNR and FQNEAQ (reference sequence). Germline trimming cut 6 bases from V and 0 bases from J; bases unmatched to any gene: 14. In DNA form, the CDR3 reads TGTGCCAGCAGGTTCATGGGGGACAGAAGCATCTCTGGGGCCAACGTCCTGACTTTC. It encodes CASRFMGDRSISGANVLTF.

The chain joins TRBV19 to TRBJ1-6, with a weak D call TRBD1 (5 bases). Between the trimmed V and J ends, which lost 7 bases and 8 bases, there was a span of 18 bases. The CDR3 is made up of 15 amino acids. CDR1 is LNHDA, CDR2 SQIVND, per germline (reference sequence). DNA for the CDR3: TGTGCCAGTACCAACCAAGGACACCCGGATTCACCCCTCCACTTT. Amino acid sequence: CASTNQGHPDSPLHF.

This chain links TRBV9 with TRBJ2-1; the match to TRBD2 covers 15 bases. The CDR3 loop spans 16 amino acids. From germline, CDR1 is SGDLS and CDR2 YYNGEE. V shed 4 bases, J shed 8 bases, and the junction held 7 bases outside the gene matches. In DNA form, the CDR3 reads TGTGCCAGCAGCTCCTCCGGGACTAGCGGGAGGTATGAGCAGTTCTTC. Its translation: CASSSSGTSGRYEQFF.

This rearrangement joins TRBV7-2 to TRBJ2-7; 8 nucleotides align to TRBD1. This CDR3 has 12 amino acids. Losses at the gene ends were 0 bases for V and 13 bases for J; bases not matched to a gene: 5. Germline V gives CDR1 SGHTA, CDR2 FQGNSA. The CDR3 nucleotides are TGTGCCAGCAGCTTAGCACCAGGGGGCCTCTACTTC. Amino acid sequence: CASSLAPGGLYF.

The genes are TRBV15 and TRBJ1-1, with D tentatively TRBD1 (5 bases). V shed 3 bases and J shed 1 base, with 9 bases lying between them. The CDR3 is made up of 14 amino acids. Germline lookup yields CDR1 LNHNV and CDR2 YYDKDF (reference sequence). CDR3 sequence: CATSSRTGNTEAFF. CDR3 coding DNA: TGTGCCACCAGCAGTCGTACAGGGAACACTGAAGCTTTCTTT.

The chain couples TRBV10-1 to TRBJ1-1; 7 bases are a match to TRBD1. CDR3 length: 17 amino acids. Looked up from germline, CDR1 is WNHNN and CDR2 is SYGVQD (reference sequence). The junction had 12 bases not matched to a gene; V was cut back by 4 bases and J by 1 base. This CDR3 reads CASSGGPTGQTNTEAFF. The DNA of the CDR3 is TGCGCCAGCAGTGGGGGGCCGACGGGACAGACGAACACTGAAGCTTTCTTT.

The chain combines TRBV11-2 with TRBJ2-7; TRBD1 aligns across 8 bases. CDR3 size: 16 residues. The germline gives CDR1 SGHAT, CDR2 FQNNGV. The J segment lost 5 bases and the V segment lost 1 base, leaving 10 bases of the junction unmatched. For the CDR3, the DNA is TGTGCCAGCAGCTTAGGGACAGGGTACAGGAAAAACGAGCAGTACTTC. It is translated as CASSLGTGYRKNEQYF.

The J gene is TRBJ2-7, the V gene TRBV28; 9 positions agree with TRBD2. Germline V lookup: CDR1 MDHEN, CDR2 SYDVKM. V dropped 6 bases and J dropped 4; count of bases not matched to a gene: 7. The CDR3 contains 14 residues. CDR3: CASSVAGVEYEQYF. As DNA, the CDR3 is TGTGCCAGCAGCGTAGCGGGAGTTGAGTACGAGCAGTACTTC.

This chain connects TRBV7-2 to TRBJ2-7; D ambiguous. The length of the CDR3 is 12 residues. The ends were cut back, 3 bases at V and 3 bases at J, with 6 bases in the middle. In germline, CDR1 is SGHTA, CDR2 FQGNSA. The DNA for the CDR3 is TGTGCCAGCAGCTTCCTGGGCTACGAGCAGTACTTC. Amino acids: CASSFLGYEQYF. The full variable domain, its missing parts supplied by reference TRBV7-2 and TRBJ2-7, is GAGVSQSPSNKVTEKGKDVELRCDPISGHTALYWYRQSLGQGLEFLIYFQGNSAPDKSGLPSDRFSAERTGGSVSTLTIQRTQQEDSAVYLCASSFLGYEQYFGPGTRLTVT.

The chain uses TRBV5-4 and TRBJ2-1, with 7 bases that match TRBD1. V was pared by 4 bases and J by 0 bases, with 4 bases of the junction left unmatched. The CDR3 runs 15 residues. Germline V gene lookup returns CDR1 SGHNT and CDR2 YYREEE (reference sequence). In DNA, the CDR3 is TGTGCCAGCAGCCCCAGGGGGTCCTCCTACAATGAGCAGTTCTTC. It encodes CASSPRGSSYNEQFF.

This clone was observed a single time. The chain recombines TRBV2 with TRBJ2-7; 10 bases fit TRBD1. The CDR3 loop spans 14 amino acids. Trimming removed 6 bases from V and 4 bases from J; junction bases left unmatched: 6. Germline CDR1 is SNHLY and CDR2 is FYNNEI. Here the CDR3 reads CASRRTGGRYEQYF. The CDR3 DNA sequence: TGTGCCAGCAGAAGGACAGGGGGGCGTTACGAGCAGTACTTC.

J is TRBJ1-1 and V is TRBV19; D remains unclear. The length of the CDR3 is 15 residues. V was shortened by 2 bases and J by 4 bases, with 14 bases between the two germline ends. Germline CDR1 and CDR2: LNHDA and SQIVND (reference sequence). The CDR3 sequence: CASSISGEGSTEAFF. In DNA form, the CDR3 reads TGTGCCAGTAGTATATCTGGGGAGGGTAGCACTGAAGCTTTCTTT.

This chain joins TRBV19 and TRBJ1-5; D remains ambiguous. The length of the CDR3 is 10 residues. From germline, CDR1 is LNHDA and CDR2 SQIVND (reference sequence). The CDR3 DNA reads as TGTGCTACTGGGCATCAGCCCCAGCATTTT. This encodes CATGHQPQHF.

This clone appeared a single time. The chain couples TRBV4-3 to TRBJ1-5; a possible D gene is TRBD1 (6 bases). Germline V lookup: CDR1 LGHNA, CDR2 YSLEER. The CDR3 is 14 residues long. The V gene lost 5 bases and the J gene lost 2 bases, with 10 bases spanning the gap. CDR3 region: CASSDAGGNQPQHF. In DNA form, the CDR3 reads TGCGCCAGCAGCGACGCAGGGGGCAATCAGCCCCAGCATTTT.

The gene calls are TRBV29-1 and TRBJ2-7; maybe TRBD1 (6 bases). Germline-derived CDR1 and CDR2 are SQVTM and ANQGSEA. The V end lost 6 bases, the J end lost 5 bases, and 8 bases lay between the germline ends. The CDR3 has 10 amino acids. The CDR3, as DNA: TGCAGCGTACAGGGAAACGAGCAGTACTTC. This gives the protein CSVQGNEQYF.

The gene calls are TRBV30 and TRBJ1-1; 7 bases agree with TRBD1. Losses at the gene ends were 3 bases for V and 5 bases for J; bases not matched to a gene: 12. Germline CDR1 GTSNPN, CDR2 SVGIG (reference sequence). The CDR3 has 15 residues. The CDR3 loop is CAWRMGRGRRTEAFF. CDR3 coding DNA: TGTGCCTGGAGGATGGGCAGGGGGAGGCGGACTGAAGCTTTCTTT. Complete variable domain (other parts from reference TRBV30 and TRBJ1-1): SQTIHQWPATLVQPVGSPLSLECTVEGTSNPNLYWYRQAAGRGLQLLFYSVGIGQISSEVPQNLSASRPQDRQFILSSKKLLLSDSGFYLCAWRMGRGRRTEAFFGQGTRLTVV.

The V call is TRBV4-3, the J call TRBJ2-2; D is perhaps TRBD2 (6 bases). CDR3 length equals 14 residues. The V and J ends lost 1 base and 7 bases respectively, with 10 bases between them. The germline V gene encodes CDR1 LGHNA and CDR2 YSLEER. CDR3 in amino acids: CASSQVRAGGELFF. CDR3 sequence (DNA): TGCGCCAGCAGCCAAGTCCGAGCGGGCGGGGAGCTGTTTTTT.

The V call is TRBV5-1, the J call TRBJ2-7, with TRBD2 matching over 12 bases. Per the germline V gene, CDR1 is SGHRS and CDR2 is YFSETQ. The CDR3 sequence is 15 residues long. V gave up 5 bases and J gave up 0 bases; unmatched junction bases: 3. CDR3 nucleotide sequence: TGCGCCAGCAGTTCTAGCGGGGGGGCCTCCTACGAGCAGTACTTC. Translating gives CASSSSGGASYEQYF.

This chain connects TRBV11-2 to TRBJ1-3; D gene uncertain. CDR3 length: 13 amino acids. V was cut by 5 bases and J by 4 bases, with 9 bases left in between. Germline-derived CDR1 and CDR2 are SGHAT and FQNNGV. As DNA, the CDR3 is TGTGCCAGCAGCACCGGGCACGGAAACACCATATATTTT. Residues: CASSTGHGNTIYF.

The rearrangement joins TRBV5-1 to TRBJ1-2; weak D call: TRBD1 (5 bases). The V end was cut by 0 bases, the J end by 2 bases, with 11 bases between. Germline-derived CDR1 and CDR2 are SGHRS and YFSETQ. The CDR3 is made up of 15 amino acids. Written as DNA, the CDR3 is TGCGCCAGCAGCTTGGCCGTGGCAGGGAACTATGGCTACACCTTC. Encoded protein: CASSLAVAGNYGYTF.

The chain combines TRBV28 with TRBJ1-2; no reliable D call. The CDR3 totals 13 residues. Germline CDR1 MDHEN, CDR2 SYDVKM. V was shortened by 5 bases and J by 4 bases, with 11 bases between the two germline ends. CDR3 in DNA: TGTGCCAGCAGTAATCGCCAGCCCTATGGCTACACCTTC. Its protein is CASSNRQPYGYTF.

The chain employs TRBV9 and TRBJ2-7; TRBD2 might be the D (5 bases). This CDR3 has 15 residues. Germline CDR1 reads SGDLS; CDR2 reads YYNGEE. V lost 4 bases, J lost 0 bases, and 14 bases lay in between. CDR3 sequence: CASSPHQRSSYEQYF. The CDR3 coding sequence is TGTGCCAGCAGCCCTCACCAGCGGAGCTCCTACGAGCAGTACTTC.

Here the CDR3 reads CASSEQGPNTEAFF. In DNA form, the CDR3 reads TGTGCCAGCAGCGAACAAGGGCCGAACACTGAAGCTTTCTTT. The chain combines TRBV7-2 with TRBJ1-1; D gene uncertain. This CDR3 contains 14 residues. Germline CDR1 reads SGHTA; CDR2 reads FQGNSA. V was shortened by 5 bases and J by 1 base, with 11 bases between the two germline ends.